This is a list of T cell receptor beta chains from one sample in a study of CD8 T cells in Susac syndrome. TCRdb re-called the immunoSEQ multiplex PCR reads with MiXCR, one entry per CDR3 protein. Here the sample spans about 210,000 distinct CDR3 sequences, approximately 94% being singletons. The sequencing input was CD4+ T cells from PBMCs. These receptors originate from a human donor with Susac syndrome. CDR3s leave out the opening cysteine and the closing phenylalanine or tryptophan.

>TRBV2|13|TRBJ1-1
ASSEGATVNTEAF
>TRBV5-1|11|TRBJ2-5
ASTGQLQETQY
>TRBV29-1|13|TRBJ1-1
SVAYFTGSFTEAF
>TRBV11-2|15|TRBJ1-1
ASSLKSPGQGNGEAF
>TRBV10-3|12|TRBJ2-7
AISSDGAFEEQY
>TRBV30|11|TRBJ2-1
AWQDLGYNEQF
>TRBV30|13|TRBJ1-6
AWSEWTGSGETLH
>TRBV29-1|11|TRBJ1-2
STGQGLNYGYT
>TRBV18|11|TRBJ1-2
ASSPARGYGYT
>TRBV25-1|11|TRBJ1-5
ASSGRGGQPQH
>TRBV12-5|10|TRBJ2-3
ASGLNTDTQY
>TRBV5-1|14|TRBJ1-5
ASSLGGALGSQPQH
>TRBV28|14|TRBJ2-7
ASSLPTGDGFSEQY
>TRBV29-1|10|TRBJ1-4
SARTGVEKLF
>TRBV2|10|TRBJ2-7
ASSEQSYEQY
>TRBV11-3|13|TRBJ2-5
ASSLSPRGEETQY
>TRBV9|11|TRBJ1-1
ASSQQMATEAF
>TRBV9|12|TRBJ1-1
ASSVEVREGEAF
>TRBV24-1|12|TRBJ2-5
ATSDPGGEETQY
>TRBV27|11|TRBJ1-2
ASSTLRRDGYT
>TRBV30|13|TRBJ1-6
AWTPGGTLDSPLH
>TRBV30|11|TRBJ1-6
AWSPSVRSPLH
>TRBV6-1|13|TRBJ2-1
ASKTLLAGVGEQF
>TRBV20-1|10|TRBJ1-5
SASDNNQPQH
>TRBV6-2/TRBV6-3|13|TRBJ1-2
ASSPLQGASYGYT
>TRBV30|11|TRBJ2-1
AWSRRRGGEQF
>TRBV7-2|14|TRBJ2-7
ASSPQGDRGGNEQY
>TRBV3-1|14|TRBJ1-3
ASSQAARVSGNTIY
>TRBV30|13|TRBJ1-1
AWGLGGQGNTEAF
>TRBV5-1|13|TRBJ1-5
ASSLGRGIDQPQH
>TRBV29-1|13|TRBJ2-5
SVRGGAGRGETQY
>TRBV3-1|12|TRBJ1-2
ASSQVQGDYGYT
>TRBV28|13|TRBJ2-1
ASSVPGQGNDEQF
>TRBV30|13|TRBJ2-5
AWSPLGGLGETQY
>TRBV5-4|12|TRBJ2-3
ASSQKTSTDTQY
>TRBV18|11|TRBJ1-2
ASSPPSGDGYT
>TRBV20-1|11|TRBJ1-1
SAMPLGDSEAF
>TRBV4-1|13|TRBJ1-6
ASSQDPGVQSPLH
>TRBV24-1|18|TRBJ2-3
ATSDPPGSGGANSTDTQY
>TRBV30|12|TRBJ1-1
AWSNLGGNTEAF
>TRBV5-6|14|TRBJ1-6
ASNTPGGAGDSPLH
>TRBV20-1|14|TRBJ2-5
SARDEGQGAQETQY
>TRBV6-6|14|TRBJ2-5
ASSSRGTSSQETQY
>TRBV12-3/TRBV12-4|12|TRBJ1-1
ASSPTVTSTEAF
>TRBV19|9|TRBJ1-1
ATQGATEAF
>TRBV18|13|TRBJ2-2
ASSSGTAYTGELF
>TRBV28|12|TRBJ1-5
ASQNSGGHQPQH
>TRBV6-1|12|TRBJ2-5
ASTRVGTGETQY
>TRBV7-8|14|TRBJ2-6
ASSPTGATGANVLT
>TRBV20-1|12|TRBJ2-3
SAPGEIDTDTQY
>TRBV5-1|12|TRBJ2-3
ASRLVISTDTQY
>TRBV6-1|14|TRBJ2-7
ASRETGGRRSYEQY
>TRBV29-1|12|TRBJ1-3
SVGDGRSGNTIY
>TRBV12-3/TRBV12-4|12|TRBJ2-7
ASSPLGMTYEQY